The rows below give T cell receptor beta chains drawn from one sample of a study of CD8 T cells in ankylosing spondylitis. MiXCR, applied by TCRdb to the 5' RACE reads, yields one record per CDR3 protein. The sample records 750,000 to 850,000 distinct CDR3 sequences, roughly 12% being singletons. What was sequenced was blood, either unsorted or a sorted T cell fraction (not recorded which). Receptors originate from a male donor with ankylosing spondylitis. Each CDR3 is given with its conserved first and last residue. A D gene is named only where the DNA matches it firmly. Some rows mark clone size as missing; the rest say once, few, many or name a class of expanded clone.

J: TRBJ1-1; D: .; V: TRBV27; size: few; DNA: TGTGCCAGCAGTTTATCGGTAGGGGCGGACGGATTGAACACTGAAGCTTTCTTT; CDR3: CASSLSVGADGLNTEAFF
J: TRBJ1-1; D: .; V: TRBV20-1; size: few; DNA: TGCAGTGCTTCGGGCTGGGGGTCTGGGGACACTGAAGCTTTCTTT; CDR3: CSASGWGSGDTEAFF
J: TRBJ1-1; D: .; V: TRBV5-6; size: few; DNA: TGTGCCAGCAGCTTGGGGTTCTGGGCTGAAGCTTTCTTT; CDR3: CASSLGFWAEAFF
J: TRBJ2-7; D: .; V: TRBV6-5; size: .; DNA: TGTGCCAGCCAACAGGGTACCTACGAGCAGTACTTC; CDR3: CASQQGTYEQYF
J: TRBJ2-7; D: .; V: TRBV28; size: few; DNA: TGTGCCAGCAGTTTAGGGGCGTCAGTCTACGAGCAGTACTTC; CDR3: CASSLGASVYEQYF
J: TRBJ2-7; D: .; V: TRBV7-9; size: .; DNA: TGTGCCAGCAGCCTGCGAGAAGGCCCCTACGAGCAGTACTTC; CDR3: CASSLREGPYEQYF
J: TRBJ2-3; D: .; V: TRBV20-1; size: .; DNA: TGCAGTGCCCTAGGGGGGGCAAGCACAGATACGCAGTATTTT; CDR3: CSALGGASTDTQYF
J: TRBJ2-7; D: .; V: TRBV9; size: .; DNA: TGTGCCAGCAGCGTAAAACCCGGACACTCCTACGAGCAGTACTTC; CDR3: CASSVKPGHSYEQYF
J: TRBJ1-1; D: .; V: TRBV20-1; size: many; DNA: TGCAGTGCTAGACTACCCGATCGGGGAACTGAAGCTTTCTTT; CDR3: CSARLPDRGTEAFF
J: TRBJ2-1; D: TRBD2; V: TRBV20-1; size: .; DNA: TGCAGTGCTAATGGACTAGCGGGTTCCAATGAGCAGTTCTTC; CDR3: CSANGLAGSNEQFF
J: TRBJ2-4; D: .; V: TRBV5-6; size: .; DNA: TGTGCCAGCAGTCGCTTAGCCAAAAACATTCAGTACTTC; CDR3: CASSRLAKNIQYF
J: TRBJ2-5; D: TRBD2; V: TRBV5-4; size: many; DNA: TGTGCCAGCAGCAGGGGACTACTCCAAGAGACCCAGTACTTC; CDR3: CASSRGLLQETQYF
J: TRBJ2-3; D: .; V: TRBV10-3; size: .; DNA: TGTGCCATCAGTGAGCCCCAGGGTAGAGGCACAGATACGCAGTATTTT; CDR3: CAISEPQGRGTDTQYF
J: TRBJ2-3; D: .; V: TRBV10-3; size: many; DNA: TGTGCCATCAGTGAAAGCACAGATACGCAGTATTTT; CDR3: CAISESTDTQYF
J: TRBJ1-3; D: .; V: TRBV20-1; size: few; DNA: TGCAGTGCTGCGGACAGAAACTCTGGAAACACCATATATTTT; CDR3: CSAADRNSGNTIYF
J: TRBJ1-4; D: .; V: TRBV25-1; size: few; DNA: TGTGCCAGCAGTGAGAGGCACTATAATGAAAAACTGTTTTTT; CDR3: CASSERHYNEKLFF
J: TRBJ2-7; D: TRBD2; V: TRBV7-9; size: .; DNA: TGTGCCAGCAGCTTTGGACTAGCTAATTCCTACGAGCAGTACTTC; CDR3: CASSFGLANSYEQYF